Reported below is one TCR beta chain. Responders labeled with CFSE (roughly 200,000) were plated with roughly 200,000 irradiated, violet-dye-labeled stimulators. Cell sorting after the reaction yielded proliferating CFSE-low CD3+CD4+ and CD3+CD8+ responders. Sequencing used immunoSEQ multiplex PCR; TCRdb keeps in-frame clones, though not all of them. Of 20,000 or so clones listed, roughly half were seen once; the top ten hold about 0.9%. This entry comes from a study of graft-versus-host responses after intestinal transplantation. Looking at the study overall: Isolated intestinal, liver-intestinal, or multivisceral transplants had been given to the recipients. Among the recipients, all got anti-thymocyte globulin induction and then tacrolimus and steroids for around three years.

The sequences come from alloreactive CD4+ T cells from a mixed lymphocyte reaction culture, collected before intestinal transplant. Subset indicated: CFSE-low proliferating T cells sorted from roughly six-day pre-transplant mixed lymphocyte reaction (GvH or HvG direction). The source is a human patient who received an intestinal transplant.

Here the CDR3 reads CASSLTGGIYEQYF. CDR3 DNA sequence: TGCGCCAGCAGCTTGACTGGGGGCATCTACGAGCAGTACTTC. The chain uses TRBV5-1 and TRBJ2-7; possibly TRBD1 for D (6 bases). Trimming took 1 base from V and 3 from J, leaving 11 bases between them. This CDR3 has 14 amino acids. Per germline, CDR1 SGHRS and CDR2 YFSETQ.